This section outlines one T cell receptor (beta chain) sequence together with its context. The clone's antigen remains unknown. It has no much larger one-base neighbor in the sample; base qualities were not kept. This record comes from a study of vaccination and CD4 T cells after COVID-19 (dated by TCRdb to 2021 to 2024). Background for the entire study: Every convalescent patient had a positive nasal swab PCR test for SARS-CoV-2, with mild disease in 8 to 10 patients and severe disease in one. Post-COVID blood samples from convalescent patients were collected a median of 101 days after diagnosis, with a range of 35 to 161 days. Post-vaccine blood samples were obtained a median of about 77 days after the second vaccine dose, with a range of about 14 to 250 days. In the convalescent cohort there were six males and four females, among whom were two Hispanic individuals, seven Caucasians, two Asians and one multiracial person. For a few convalescent patients, samples were collected at an early post-vaccination timepoint (day 14) as well as at a late post-vaccination timepoint (days 161 to 241). In some eleven COVID-19 convalescent patients and a handful of infection-naive healthy vaccine recipients, researchers compared the spike-specific CD4+ TCR repertoire from before mRNA vaccination with the repertoire from after. Participants got two doses of the Pfizer-BioNTech BNT162b2 vaccine (n=8) or two doses of the Moderna mRNA-1273 vaccine (n=2). The study at large found these results: In convalescent patients, a median roughly 85% of post-vaccine SARS-CoV-2-reactive clones were detected only after vaccination, and vaccine-specific priming was suggested by this finding. Of the vaccine-specific clones found in convalescent patients, nearly all (304 of 307) were mono-reactive for SARS-CoV-2 spike instead of being cross-reactive with common cold coronaviruses. The number of convalescent patients in the study was relatively small, and the study did not examine early timepoints following natural infection. An increase in the median number of SARS-CoV-2-reactive clonotypes from 21 after infection to some 40 after vaccination was observed, but the change was not found to be significant.

As encoded in the germline V gene, CDR1 is SNHLY while CDR2 is FYNNEI. V gives up 2 bases and J gives up 2 bases, and the segment between their germline ends measures 4 bases. CDR3 length: 13 amino acids, cysteine to phenylalanine. Only CDR3 DNA remains: 39 bases, in frame from the first base. The method was PCR. Data came from an Illumina iSeq 100. The paper's data handling went like this. Non-productive sequences were removed, and CDR3s not starting with C, not ending with F or W, or shorter than 7 amino acids were discarded. Using R version 3.6.1, CDR3 homology was evaluated through Levenshtein distances (stringdist) along with unrooted phylogenetic trees (ape). TCRdb passed the public sequencing reads through fastp at Q25 and MiXCR, retaining productive beta sequences. When rows share a CDR3 protein, they turn into one entry using the most common DNA and genes. TCRdb assigned the V and J calls; the authors' analysis was not used. Counted in this sample were approximately 40,000 distinct CDR3 sequences; 35% to 45% of them appeared once. 5.8% of the sample goes to the ten largest clones.

The sample's time point, from its label and the paper: late sampling 161 to 241 days after vaccination in a few convalescent patients. The positive SARS-CoV-2 PCR tests of the convalescent patients were dated from March to December 2020, before the Alpha, Beta and Delta variants emerged in the United States. PBMCs were separated from whole blood using Ficoll-Paque Plus gradient centrifugation and then either used fresh or cryopreserved at -140C. The material sequenced was CD4+ T cells from blood, taken about 7 months after SARS-CoV-2 vaccination. The receptor was derived from a human donor who had recovered from COVID-19. This chain joins TRBV2 to TRBJ1-5; no D gene is confidently identified. The DNA is as follows: TGTGCCAGCAGTGAACGGGGCAATCAGCCCCAGCATTTT. Protein translation: CASSERGNQPQHF.